A selection of T cell receptor beta chains follows, all from one sample in a study of beta chain features in type 1 diabetes. Profiled with immunoSEQ multiplex PCR; TCRdb holds only in-frame clones, not every one. This table holds around 280,000 clones, about 8% found once. The specimen was central memory CD4+ T cells from blood. Receptors were obtained from a woman aged 18-29 years in good health. Both conserved end residues are part of each CDR3. Fields, in order: CDR3 DNA, CDR3 protein, J gene, clone size, V gene, D gene. A D gene is named only where the DNA matches it firmly. A clone size is listed for some rows: how often the clone was seen (once, few, many), or a class if it is expanded.

TGTGCCATCAGCAAGGGGGCAGGGGCTTTCTTT,CAISKGAGAFF,TRBJ1-1,-,TRBV10-3,TRBD1
TGTGCCAGTAGGCCGACCGGGACTAGCGTCACCGGGGAGCTGTTTTTT,CASRPTGTSVTGELFF,TRBJ2-2,few,TRBV19,TRBD2
TGTGCCAGCAGCTCCCAGGGGCTTAGTGGAAACACCATATATTTT,CASSSQGLSGNTIYF,TRBJ1-3,-,TRBV7-2,-
TGTGCCTCAATGGGGCGGTTGAACACCGGGGAGCTGTTTTTT,CASMGRLNTGELFF,TRBJ2-2,-,TRBV7-2,-
TGTGCCAGTATTGGGACAGGGGGCTCGAATGAGCAGTTCTTC,CASIGTGGSNEQFF,TRBJ2-1,few,TRBV19,TRBD1
TGTGCCAGCAGCTTAGGACTGGGGCGGGAGACCCAGTACTTC,CASSLGLGRETQYF,TRBJ2-5,-,TRBV7-2,-
TGTGCCAGCAGCTTTTCCGGATCACCCCTGGGCGAGCAGTACTTC,CASSFSGSPLGEQYF,TRBJ2-7,few,TRBV5-6,-
TGTGCCAGCAGTTCCGGTCCCGACGGGACAGATACGCAGTATTTT,CASSSGPDGTDTQYF,TRBJ2-3,few,TRBV9,-
TGTGCCAGCAGCGGACAAGGTCGTCATCAGCCCCAGCATTTT,CASSGQGRHQPQHF,TRBJ1-5,few,TRBV9,-
TGCACCAGCAGCCCACGGGCGAGTGGTTACGCCGGGGAGCTGTTTTTT,CTSSPRASGYAGELFF,TRBJ2-2,few,TRBV1,-
TGTGCCAGCAGTGCGGGCCGCGGACAGGGACGACAAGAGACCCAGTACTTC,CASSAGRGQGRQETQYF,TRBJ2-5,few,TRBV28,TRBD1
TGTGCCAGTAGTATCCACAGTGGGCATCAGTACTTC,CASSIHSGHQYF,TRBJ2-4,-,TRBV19,-
TGTGCCAGCAGTGGTCAGGGAATGAATCAGCCCCAGCATTTT,CASSGQGMNQPQHF,TRBJ1-5,-,TRBV6-6,-
TGTGCCAGCAGCCTCGACAGGGTCCAGGATACGCAGTATTTT,CASSLDRVQDTQYF,TRBJ2-3,few,TRBV7-3,TRBD1
TGTGCCAGCGCTGACTACGAGCAGTACTTC,CASADYEQYF,TRBJ2-7,many,TRBV2,-
TGTGCCAGCAGCCAAGGAGGGAGACTAGCGGCCGAAGAGACCCAGTACTTC,CASSQGGRLAAEETQYF,TRBJ2-5,-,TRBV4-2,TRBD2
TGTGCCAGCAGCTTAGTTTCTCGGACAGCAACTAATGAAAAACTGTTTTTT,CASSLVSRTATNEKLFF,TRBJ1-4,few,TRBV11-2,-
TGTGCCAGCTCACCCGCACAGGGATCTAACTATGGCTACACCTTC,CASSPAQGSNYGYTF,TRBJ1-2,many,TRBV18,-
TGTGCCAGCAGCCCCCGGGACTACAACAATGAGCAGTTCTTC,CASSPRDYNNEQFF,TRBJ2-1,medium-sized,TRBV9,TRBD2
TGTGCCAGCAGAGCCGGGGCCAACCAAGAGACCCAGTACTTC,CASRAGANQETQYF,TRBJ2-5,many,TRBV7-9,-
TGTGCCAGCAGAAGAGATGGGGGATTAAATGAGCAGTTCTTC,CASRRDGGLNEQFF,TRBJ2-1,few,TRBV6-5,-
TGTGCCAGCACCCGCAGGGCCAGCACAGATACGCAGTATTTT,CASTRRASTDTQYF,TRBJ2-3,few,TRBV27,-
TGTGCCAGCAACCGGGACAGGGTCGTGAACACTGAAGCTTTCTTT,CASNRDRVVNTEAFF,TRBJ1-1,few,TRBV6-1,TRBD1
TGTGCCAGCAGCTTAGCATCGAGAGGGGACACTGAAGCTTTCTTT,CASSLASRGDTEAFF,TRBJ1-1,-,TRBV7-2,-
TGTGCCATCCAACGAGTGGCCCGAGAGACCCAGTACTTC,CAIQRVARETQYF,TRBJ2-5,-,TRBV2,-
TGTGCCAGCAGCTTAGGAGGGGGAGGCGAGCAGTTCTTC,CASSLGGGGEQFF,TRBJ2-1,few,TRBV7-9,-
TGTGCCAGCAGCTTGGGACAGGTTGAAGAGACCCAGTACTTC,CASSLGQVEETQYF,TRBJ2-5,few,TRBV5-4,-
TGTGCCAGCAGCCGGAGAGGGCGGGATTCAGGGGCCAACGTCCTGACTTTC,CASSRRGRDSGANVLTF,TRBJ2-6,many,TRBV14,-
TGCAGCGTTGAAGGAGGTGGGGGTGGCTCCTTTTACAATGAGCAGTTCTTC,CSVEGGGGGSFYNEQFF,TRBJ2-1,many,TRBV29-1,-
TGTGCCAGCAGCGAAAGGGGGCTCGAGCAGTACTTC,CASSERGLEQYF,TRBJ2-7,-,TRBV6-1,TRBD1
TGTGCCAGCAGTTTATTGAGGGCAGGCGGAGATACGCAGTATTTT,CASSLLRAGGDTQYF,TRBJ2-3,-,TRBV28,-
TGTGCCAGCAGCCGAGGGGGGTCAAAGGGAGAGACCCAGTACTTC,CASSRGGSKGETQYF,TRBJ2-5,many,TRBV5-4,-
TGTGCCAGCAGCTACTCCTGGACAGAAAAGTATGGCTACACCTTC,CASSYSWTEKYGYTF,TRBJ1-2,few,TRBV7-2,-
TGTGCCAGCAGCTTAGGTCCGGATCCTGGGGCCAACGTCCTGACTTTC,CASSLGPDPGANVLTF,TRBJ2-6,-,TRBV11-2,-
TGTGCCAGCAGCCCGGGGGGCTCTGGGGCCAACGTCCTGACTTTC,CASSPGGSGANVLTF,TRBJ2-6,-,TRBV7-9,TRBD2
TGTGCCAGCAGTTTTTGGTCGGACAGCCAAGAGACCCAGTACTTC,CASSFWSDSQETQYF,TRBJ2-5,many,TRBV28,-
TGTGCCAGCAGCTCCGGCGGGGCCAGCTCCTACAATGAGCAGTTCTTC,CASSSGGASSYNEQFF,TRBJ2-1,-,TRBV11-2,-
TGCGCCAGCAGCCAAGGGCTACTCACGAGTACGCAGTATTTT,CASSQGLLTSTQYF,TRBJ2-3,-,TRBV5-1,-
TGTGCCAGCAGCCCCGACAGGCGAAACACCATATATTTT,CASSPDRRNTIYF,TRBJ1-3,-,TRBV7-8,-
TGTGCCAGCAGCTTCGAGCCCTTCTACGAGCAGTACTTC,CASSFEPFYEQYF,TRBJ2-7,few,TRBV7-2,-
TGTGCCACCAGCAGAGATCTTGGACAGTACTCTGGAAACACCATATATTTT,CATSRDLGQYSGNTIYF,TRBJ1-3,-,TRBV15,-
TGTGCCAGCAGCTTGTACGTAAATTCACCCCTCCACTTT,CASSLYVNSPLHF,TRBJ1-6,-,TRBV7-9,-
TGTGCCAGCTCACCCGCGGGACAGGGTTATGGCTACACCTTC,CASSPAGQGYGYTF,TRBJ1-2,few,TRBV18,TRBD1
TGTGCCAGCTCACGGGTGGCTAGCGGAGCCAATGAGCAGTTCTTC,CASSRVASGANEQFF,TRBJ2-1,-,TRBV18,TRBD2